The present T cell receptor (beta chain) was sequenced within a study of T cells in Graves' hyperthyroidism and ophthalmopathy. Using RNA transcripts as the source, TCR beta CDR3 regions were amplified. A set of HTBI primers served as the primers for a first-round RT-PCR of the TCR CDR3. TCRdb called the multiplex PCR reads again in MiXCR, with one record for every CDR3 protein. The sample holds about 380,000 distinct CDR3 sequences, approximately 15% seen once. The germline V gene encodes CDR1 LNHDA and CDR2 SQIVND (reference sequence). The ends lost 6 bases at V and 10 bases at J; junction bases unmatched: 13. The CDR3 loop spans 15 amino acids. This clonotype was counted only a few times.

The specimen sequenced was blood. The chain uses TRBV19 and TRBJ2-1, with TRBD2 identical over 9 bases. The sequence derives from a woman aged 55-70 years with Graves' hyperthyroidism. This chain's CDR3 is CASRFPRVAGVEQFF. The CDR3 DNA reads TGTGCCAGTAGGTTCCCGAGAGTAGCGGGAGTGGAGCAGTTCTTC.